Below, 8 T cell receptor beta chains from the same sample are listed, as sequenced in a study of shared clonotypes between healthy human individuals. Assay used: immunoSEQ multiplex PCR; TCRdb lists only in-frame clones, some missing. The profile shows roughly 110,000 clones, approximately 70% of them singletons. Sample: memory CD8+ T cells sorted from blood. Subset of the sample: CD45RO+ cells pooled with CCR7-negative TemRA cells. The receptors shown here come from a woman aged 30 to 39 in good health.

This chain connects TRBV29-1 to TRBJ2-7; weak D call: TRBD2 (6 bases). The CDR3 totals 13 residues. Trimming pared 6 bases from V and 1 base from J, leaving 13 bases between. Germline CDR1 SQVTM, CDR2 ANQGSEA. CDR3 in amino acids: CSVTGLGSYEQYF. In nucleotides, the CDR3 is TGCAGCGTAACGGGACTGGGGTCCTACGAGCAGTACTTC.

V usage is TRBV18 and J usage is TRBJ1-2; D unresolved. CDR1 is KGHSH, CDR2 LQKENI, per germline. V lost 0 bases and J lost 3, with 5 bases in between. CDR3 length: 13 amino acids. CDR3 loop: CASSPPSDYGYTF. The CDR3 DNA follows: TGTGCCAGCTCACCACCATCTGACTATGGCTACACCTTC.

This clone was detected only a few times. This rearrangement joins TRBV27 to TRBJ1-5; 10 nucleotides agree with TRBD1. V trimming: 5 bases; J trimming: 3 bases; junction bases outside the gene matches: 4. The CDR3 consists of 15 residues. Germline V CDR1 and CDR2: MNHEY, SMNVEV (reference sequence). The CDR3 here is CASSAGQGNNQPQHF. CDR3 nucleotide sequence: TGTGCCAGCAGTGCGGGACAGGGGAACAATCAGCCCCAGCATTTT.

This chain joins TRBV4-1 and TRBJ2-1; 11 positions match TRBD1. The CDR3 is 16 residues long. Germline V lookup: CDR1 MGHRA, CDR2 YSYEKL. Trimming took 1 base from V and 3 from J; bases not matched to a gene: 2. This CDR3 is CASSQGTGGFYNEQFF. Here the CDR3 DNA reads TGCGCCAGCAGCCAAGGGACAGGGGGCTTCTACAATGAGCAGTTCTTC.

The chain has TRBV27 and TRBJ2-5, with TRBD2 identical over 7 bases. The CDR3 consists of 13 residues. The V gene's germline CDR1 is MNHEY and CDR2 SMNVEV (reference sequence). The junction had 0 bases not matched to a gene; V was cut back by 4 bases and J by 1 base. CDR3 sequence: CASSSSGQETQYF. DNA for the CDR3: TGTGCCAGCAGTTCTAGCGGCCAAGAGACCCAGTACTTC.

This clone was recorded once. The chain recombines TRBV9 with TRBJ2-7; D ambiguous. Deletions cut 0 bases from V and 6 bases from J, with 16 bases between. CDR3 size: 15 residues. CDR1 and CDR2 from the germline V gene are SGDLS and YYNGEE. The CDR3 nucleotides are TGTGCCAGCAGCGTAGCTGGTAATCCGGACGCCGAGCAGTACTTC. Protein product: CASSVAGNPDAEQYF.

CDR3 sequence (DNA): TGCGCCAGCAGCCAAGAATTAGGGTTTGGCCAGCCCCAGCATTTT. Protein sequence: CASSQELGFGQPQHF. The chain links TRBV4-1 to TRBJ1-5, with D unresolved. Trimming stripped 0 bases from V and 7 bases from J, with 13 bases between. The CDR3 loop spans 15 amino acids. CDR1 and CDR2 (germline): MGHRA, YSYEKL.

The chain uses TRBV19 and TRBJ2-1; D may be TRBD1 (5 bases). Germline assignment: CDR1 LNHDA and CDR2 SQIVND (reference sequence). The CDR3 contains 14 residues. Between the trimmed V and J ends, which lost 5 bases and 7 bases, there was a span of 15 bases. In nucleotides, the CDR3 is TGTGCCAGTAGTGTCAGGGATGCGGCGAATGAGCAGTTCTTC. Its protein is CASSVRDAANEQFF.